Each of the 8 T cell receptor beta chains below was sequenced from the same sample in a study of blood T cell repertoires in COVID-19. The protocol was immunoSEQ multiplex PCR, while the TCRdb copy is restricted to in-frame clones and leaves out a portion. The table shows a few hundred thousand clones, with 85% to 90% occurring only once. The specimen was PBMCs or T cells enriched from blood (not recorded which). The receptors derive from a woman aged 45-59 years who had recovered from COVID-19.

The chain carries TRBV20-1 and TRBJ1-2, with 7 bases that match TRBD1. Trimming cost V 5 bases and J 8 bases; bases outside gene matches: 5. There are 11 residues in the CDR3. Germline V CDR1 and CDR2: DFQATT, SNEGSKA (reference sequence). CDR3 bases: TGCAGTGCTCCGGCAGGGGGAGGCTACACCTTC. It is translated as CSAPAGGGYTF.

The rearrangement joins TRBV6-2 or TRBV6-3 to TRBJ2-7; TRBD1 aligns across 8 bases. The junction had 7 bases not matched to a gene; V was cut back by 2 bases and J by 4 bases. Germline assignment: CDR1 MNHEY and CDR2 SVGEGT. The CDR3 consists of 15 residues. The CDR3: CASSYLGQGRYEQYF. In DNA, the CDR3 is TGTGCCAGCAGTTACCTAGGACAGGGTCGATACGAGCAGTACTTC.

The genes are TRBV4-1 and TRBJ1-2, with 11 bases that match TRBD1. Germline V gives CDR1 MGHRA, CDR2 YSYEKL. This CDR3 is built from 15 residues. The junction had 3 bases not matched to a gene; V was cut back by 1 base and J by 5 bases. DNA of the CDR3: TGCGCCAGCAGCCAAGTCGGGACAGGGGGATATGGCTACACCTTC. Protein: CASSQVGTGGYGYTF.

DNA of the CDR3: TGTGCCAGTGGCTTCACAGATACGCAGTATTTT. Amino acid sequence: CASGFTDTQYF. The chain is built from TRBV19 and TRBJ2-3; D ambiguous. The CDR3 consists of 11 residues. Germline lookup yields CDR1 LNHDA and CDR2 SQIVND (reference sequence). Trimming removed 8 bases from V and 2 bases from J, with 5 bases in between. The whole variable domain, filled in from reference TRBV19 and TRBJ2-3, reads DGGITQSPKYLFRKEGQNVTLSCEQNLNHDAMYWYRQDPGQGLRLIYYSQIVNDFQKGDIAEGYSVSREKKESFPLTVTSAQKNPTAFYLCASGFTDTQYFGPGTRLTVL.

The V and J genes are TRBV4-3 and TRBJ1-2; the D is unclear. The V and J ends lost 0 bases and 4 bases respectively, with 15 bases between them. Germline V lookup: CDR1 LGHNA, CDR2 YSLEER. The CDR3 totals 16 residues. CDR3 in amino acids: CASSQDWNGEAYGYTF. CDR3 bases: TGCGCCAGCAGCCAAGATTGGAATGGCGAGGCCTATGGCTACACCTTC.

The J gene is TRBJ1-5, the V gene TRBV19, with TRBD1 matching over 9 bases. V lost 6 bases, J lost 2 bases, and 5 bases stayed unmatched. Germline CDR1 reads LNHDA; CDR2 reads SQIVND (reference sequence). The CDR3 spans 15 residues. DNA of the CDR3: TGTGCCAGTAGCCGGGACAGGGCGGGCAATCAGCCCCAGCATTTT. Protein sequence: CASSRDRAGNQPQHF.

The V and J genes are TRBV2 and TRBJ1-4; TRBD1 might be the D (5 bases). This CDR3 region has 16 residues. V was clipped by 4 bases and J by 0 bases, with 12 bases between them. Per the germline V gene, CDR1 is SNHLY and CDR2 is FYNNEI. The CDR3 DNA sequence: TGTGCCAGCAGTGGGCATCAAGGGGCAACTAATGAAAAACTGTTTTTT. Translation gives CASSGHQGATNEKLFF.

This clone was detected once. CDR3 loop: CASSPHPGGDNEQFF. DNA of the CDR3: TGTGCCAGCAGCCCTCACCCGGGGGGCGACAATGAGCAGTTCTTC. This chain links TRBV9 with TRBJ2-1; D possibly corresponds to TRBD2 (7 bases). The CDR3 has 15 amino acids. Trimming removed 4 bases from V and 5 bases from J, with 16 bases in between. Germline V gives CDR1 SGDLS, CDR2 YYNGEE.